This section outlines one T cell receptor (beta chain) sequence together with its context. There is no known antigen for this receptor. No base qualities exist here, and no much larger clone lies one base off it. The immunoSEQ Assay, a bias-controlled multiplex PCR, was used to amplify TCRbeta CDR3 regions from genomic DNA. As for the authors' bioinformatics: The number of nucleated cells in each sample was estimated by amplification of reference gene primers within the assay. To quantify the absolute abundance of each unique TCRbeta CDR3 rearrangement, sequence reads were collapsed and filtered. For each sample, productive Simpson clonality was calculated by taking the square root of Simpson's diversity index across productive rearrangements. TCRdb's version of the immuneACCESS table is confined to in-frame rearrangements and falls short of the full clone set. An unresolved V gene accounts for under half of the shortfall where checked; the remainder is of unknown origin. V and J calls and clone size are those listed in that table; D and trimming were worked out from the DNA. Within this sample are about 230,000 clones, with around nine tenths of them counted one time only. The ten most abundant clones make up around 3.6% of the sample.

This entry is derived from a study of blood T cell repertoires in COVID-19 (dated by TCRdb to the early 2020s). Context from the whole study: Samples from collaborators originated in the United States, Italy and Spain and spanned both the acute and convalescent phases of COVID-19. The prospective study material was composed of cDNA or gDNA derived from T cells, B-cell-depleted T cells, or PBMCs. Subjects who had been exposed to COVID-19, were actively infected with it, or had recovered from it provided the deeply sampled blood TCRbeta repertoires that made up the dataset. A freely available public database, intended as a resource for researchers studying the immune response to SARS-CoV-2, is where the repertoires were released. The samples were drawn from the first 160 participants of the ongoing ImmuneRACE study and from under 1,500 subjects provided by 6 global collaborators. A de-identified subject ID, COVID-19 status, age in years and sex were almost always included in the sample metadata. HLA class I and class II types, where available, came from metadata supplied by the sample provider rather than from assay-based typing.

Compared with germline, V lacks 4 bases and J lacks 1 base; bases without a gene match: 5. The germline V gene encodes CDR1 SNHLY and CDR2 FYNNEI. From cysteine to phenylalanine, the CDR3 is 15 amino acids long. Only the CDR3 region is kept as DNA, spanning 45 bases read in frame from base 1. Beyond this particular receptor, the publication reports: Clinical and demographic metadata were provided uncurated, with the amount varying by source and participant.

Participants in the prospective study were aged roughly 18 to 100 years, lived in 20 to 25 United States geographic areas, and enrolled through a virtual design. Cohort assignment in the prospective study relied on participant-reported clinical history from a screening survey and a study questionnaire. Exposed participants had been in contact, within 2 weeks of entering the study, with a person who had a PCR-confirmed or clinician-diagnosed case of COVID-19. In the prospective study, mobile phlebotomists collected whole blood, serum and a nasopharyngeal or oropharyngeal swab from each participant. Additional blood draws and questionnaires over an approximately two-month period could optionally be provided by prospective study participants. Blood samples from the prospective study were shipped frozen or at room temperature prior to DNA extraction.

This receptor was identified in a woman aged 25 to 39 who had been exposed to COVID-19. The specimen sequenced was PBMCs or T cells enriched from blood (not recorded which). Recombination connected TRBV2 to TRBJ1-1; TRBD1 agrees with 8 junctional bases. The DNA sequence is given as TGTGCCAGCAGTGGACAGGGGCTACAGAACACTGAAGCTTTCTTT. This codes for CASSGQGLQNTEAFF.